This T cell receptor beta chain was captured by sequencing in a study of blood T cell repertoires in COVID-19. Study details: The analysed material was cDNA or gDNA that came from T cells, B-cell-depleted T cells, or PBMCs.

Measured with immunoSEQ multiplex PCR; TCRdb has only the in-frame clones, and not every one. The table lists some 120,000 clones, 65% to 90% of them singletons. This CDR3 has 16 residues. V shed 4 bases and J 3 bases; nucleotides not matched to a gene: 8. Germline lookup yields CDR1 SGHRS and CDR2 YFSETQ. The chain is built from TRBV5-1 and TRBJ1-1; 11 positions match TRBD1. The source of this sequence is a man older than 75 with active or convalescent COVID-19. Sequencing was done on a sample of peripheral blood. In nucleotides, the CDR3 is TGCGCCAGCAGCCCTGGGACAGGGGGTTCATACACTGAAGCTTTCTTT. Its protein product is CASSPGTGGSYTEAFF.